This entry lists 23 T cell receptor beta chains sequenced from one sample in a study of T-cell reconstitution after alpha-beta-depleted transplantation in children. As it was prepared, the TCRbeta library received unique molecular identifiers. TCRdb redid the calling of the PCR reads with MiXCR, one entry per CDR3 protein. Altogether around 190,000 distinct CDR3 sequences are present, approximately 6.9% being singletons, with the ten largest covering roughly 6%. The material was PBMCs, obtained before TCRalphabeta/CD19-depleted stem cell transplant. All receptors come from a boy aged 2-15 years with acute lymphoblastic leukemia, due to receive a stem cell transplant.

The chain joins TRBV7-8 to TRBJ2-7; possibly TRBD2 for D (5 bases). The CDR3 totals 15 residues. The ends were cut back, 5 bases at V and 3 bases at J, with 17 bases in the middle. Germline V gene lookup returns CDR1 SGHVS and CDR2 FQNEAQ. The DNA for the CDR3 is TGTGCCAGCAGCCTCGCGATTGGACTGGGCTACGAGCAGTACTTC. Its translation: CASSLAIGLGYEQYF.

Ten or more counts support this clonotype. The chain combines TRBV28 with TRBJ2-4; D is undetermined. Deletions cut 5 bases from V and 0 bases from J, with 11 bases between. The CDR3 length is 15 residues. Looked up from germline, CDR1 is MDHEN and CDR2 is SYDVKM. The CDR3 DNA is TGTGCCAGCAGTCTGCTGAGTTTAGCCAAAAACATTCAGTACTTC. Translation: CASSLLSLAKNIQYF.

This clonotype has at least ten counts. This chain uses TRBV12-3 or TRBV12-4 with TRBJ2-1, with TRBD2 identical over 7 bases. Germline trimming cut 10 bases from V and 9 bases from J; bases unmatched to any gene: 9. CDR3 length: 12 amino acids. CDR3 nucleotides: TGTGCCACCGGGGAGCGGGGTACTGAGCAGTTCTTC. Protein: CATGERGTEQFF.

This clonotype has at least ten counts. The chain uses TRBV28 and TRBJ2-7; D not resolved. The CDR3 spans 12 residues. V lost 8 bases and J lost 3, with 11 bases in between. From germline, CDR1 is MDHEN and CDR2 SYDVKM. The chain's CDR3 is CASCDVDYEQYF. CDR3 nucleotide sequence: TGTGCCAGCTGCGACGTGGACTACGAGCAGTACTTC.

This chain links TRBV6-1 with TRBJ1-2; perhaps TRBD1 as D (5 bases). Trimming stripped 6 bases from V and 6 bases from J, with 14 bases between. This CDR3 is built from 13 residues. Germline CDR1 and CDR2: MNHNS and SASEGT. The chain's CDR3 is CASRQDGLHGYTF. The CDR3 bases are TGTGCCAGCAGACAGGACGGCTTGCATGGCTACACCTTC.

This clonotype came up many times. The rearrangement joins TRBV21-1 to TRBJ2-1; no check of the table's D call, TRBD2, against the DNA was made. TRBV21-1 is an annotated pseudogene. CDR3 length: 18 residues. The CDR3 DNA sequence: TGTGCCAGCAGCCCGTGGGTTGTCGGGGGGGCAAGTTTCTATGAGCAGTTCTTC. This gives the protein CASSPWVVGGASFYEQFF.

A few counts support this clonotype. The chain carries TRBV2 and TRBJ2-1; TRBD1 matches 9 bases. After removal of 8 bases from V and 3 bases from J, the junction contained 5 bases not matched to a gene. The CDR3 length is 14 residues. CDR1 and CDR2 from the germline V gene are SNHLY and FYNNEI. The CDR3 sequence: CASFDRGVYNEQFF. CDR3 nucleotides: TGTGCCAGCTTCGACAGGGGGGTCTACAATGAGCAGTTCTTC. Full variable domain (remainder filled in from reference TRBV2 and TRBJ2-1): EPEVTQTPSHQVTQMGQEVILRCVPISNHLYFYWYRQILGQKVEFLVSFYNNEISEKSEIFDDQFSVERPDGSNFTLKIRSTKLEDSAMYFCASFDRGVYNEQFFGPGTRLTVL.

This clonotype was detected ten times or more. The chain has TRBV29-1 and TRBJ2-1; the D gene is possibly TRBD2 (6 bases). Trimming took 6 bases from V and 3 from J, leaving 9 bases between them. The germline V gene encodes CDR1 SQVTM and CDR2 ANQGSEA. The length of the CDR3 is 12 residues. The CDR3: CSVGGIYNEQFF. Written as DNA, the CDR3 is TGCAGCGTCGGAGGGATCTACAATGAGCAGTTCTTC.

This clonotype came up a few times. The chain combines TRBV7-2 with TRBJ1-6; 9 nucleotides line up with TRBD1. Unmatched junction bases numbered 4, after V lost 5 bases and J lost 8 bases. CDR1 and CDR2 (germline): SGHTA, FQGNSA. This CDR3 spans 14 amino acids. The CDR3 DNA is TGTGCCAGCAGCATCGGGGACAGGGATTCACCCCTCCACTTT. This codes for CASSIGDRDSPLHF.

This clonotype has a count of ten or more. The rearrangement links TRBV5-1 to TRBJ2-1; 13 bases align to TRBD2. Unmatched junction bases numbered 3, after V lost 4 bases and J lost 2 bases. In germline, CDR1 is SGHRS, CDR2 YFSETQ. The CDR3 consists of 16 residues. This CDR3 reads CASSILAGGPYNEQFF. Written as DNA, the CDR3 is TGCGCCAGCAGCATACTAGCGGGGGGGCCCTACAATGAGCAGTTCTTC. Looking up the rest from reference TRBV5-1 and TRBJ2-1 gives the full variable domain: KAGVTQTPRYLIKTRGQQVTLSCSPISGHRSVSWYQQTPGQGLQFLFEYFSETQRNKGNFPGRFSGRQFSNSRSEMNVSTLELGDSALYLCASSILAGGPYNEQFFGPGTRLTVL.

This clonotype came up many times. The chain is built from TRBV3-1 and TRBJ2-5; D call uncertain. The CDR3 has 14 residues. The V and J ends lost 1 base and 5 bases respectively, with 11 bases between them. Germline V gene lookup returns CDR1 LGHDT and CDR2 YNNKEL (reference sequence). The CDR3 nucleotides read TGTGCCAGCAGCCAAGGGCAGAAGGTGGAGACCCAGTACTTC. Protein sequence: CASSQGQKVETQYF.

This clonotype has at least ten counts. V and J are TRBV7-9 and TRBJ2-5; D gene uncertain. CDR1 is SEHNR and CDR2 is FQNEAQ in the germline V gene (reference sequence). This CDR3 has 14 residues. With 2 bases removed from V and 4 bases from J, the gap between germline ends came to 11 bases. As DNA, the CDR3 is TGTGCCAGCAGCTTACCGGGCCGCCGAGAGACCCAGTACTTC. Protein: CASSLPGRRETQYF. The full variable domain, its missing parts supplied by reference TRBV7-9 and TRBJ2-5, is DTGVSQNPRHKITKRGQNVTFRCDPISEHNRLYWYRQTLGQGPEFLTYFQNEAQLEKSRLLSDRFSAERPKGSFSTLEIQRTEQGDSAMYLCASSLPGRRETQYFGPGTRLLVL.

This clonotype was observed a handful of times. V is TRBV7-2 and J is TRBJ2-7, with 7 bases that match TRBD1. This CDR3 comprises 17 residues. CDR1 and CDR2 (germline): SGHTA, FQGNSA. J lost 1 base, V lost 5 bases, and 14 bases had no gene match. The CDR3 nucleotides are TGTGCCAGCAGCCCAAGCCCGGGACAGATGAATTCCTACGAGCAGTACTTC. It yields the protein CASSPSPGQMNSYEQYF. The variable domain in full, completed from reference TRBV7-2 and TRBJ2-7, reads GAGVSQSPSNKVTEKGKDVELRCDPISGHTALYWYRQSLGQGLEFLIYFQGNSAPDKSGLPSDRFSAERTGGSVSTLTIQRTQQEDSAVYLCASSPSPGQMNSYEQYFGPGTRLTVT.

The rearrangement joins TRBV28 to TRBJ2-5; 11 positions match TRBD1. CDR3 length: 14 amino acids. Trimming removed 5 bases from V and 7 bases from J; junction bases left unmatched: 6. The V gene's germline CDR1 is MDHEN and CDR2 SYDVKM. CDR3 coding DNA: TGTGCCAGCAGTCCAGGGACAGGGGGGGGGACCCAGTACTTC. Amino acids: CASSPGTGGGTQYF.

This chain joins TRBV12-5 and TRBJ1-3; D possibly corresponds to TRBD1 (5 bases). In germline, CDR1 is LGHNT, CDR2 FRNRAP. The CDR3 has 13 amino acids. The germline V and J ends were trimmed by 7 bases and 7 bases, with 14 bases remaining between them. The CDR3 here is CASAPGPGNTIYF. The CDR3 DNA is TGTGCTAGTGCCCCGGGACCAGGCAACACCATATATTTT.

This clonotype was picked up many times. The chain has TRBV18 and TRBJ2-1, with unresolved D. This CDR3 region has 12 residues. The germline gives CDR1 KGHSH, CDR2 LQKENI. V gave up 3 bases and J gave up 9 bases, with 9 bases separating them. The CDR3 reads CASSPAATEQFF. The CDR3 region has the DNA TGTGCCAGCTCACCTGCCGCCACTGAGCAGTTCTTC.

The table lists this clonotype with a few counts. The gene calls are TRBV2 and TRBJ1-6; D not certain. This CDR3 contains 12 residues. V shed 4 bases and J shed 9 bases, with 7 bases lying between them. Germline CDR1 reads SNHLY; CDR2 reads FYNNEI. The CDR3 coding sequence is TGTGCCAGCAGTGGGGATGTTTCACCCCTCCACTTT. Residues: CASSGDVSPLHF.

The chain has TRBV2 and TRBJ2-1; D not resolved. The V and J ends lost 3 bases and 4 bases respectively, with 7 bases between them. The CDR3 is 13 residues long. Germline V lookup: CDR1 SNHLY, CDR2 FYNNEI. This chain's CDR3 is CASSEYRYNEQFF. The DNA of the CDR3 is TGTGCCAGCAGTGAGTATAGGTACAATGAGCAGTTCTTC.

This clonotype was counted between two and nine times. V gene TRBV15 combines with J gene TRBJ2-3; perhaps D is TRBD1 or TRBD2 (5 bases each). The CDR3 is 13 residues long. Germline V gives CDR1 LNHNV, CDR2 YYDKDF (reference sequence). Trimming stripped 1 base from V and 6 bases from J, with 8 bases between. This CDR3 is CATSRGGGDTQYF. The CDR3 coding sequence is TGTGCCACCAGCAGAGGGGGCGGGGATACGCAGTATTTT.

This clonotype has a count of ten or more. V and J are TRBV7-9 and TRBJ2-1; 10 bases agree with TRBD2. Germline trimming cut 7 bases from V and 3 bases from J; bases unmatched to any gene: 9. Per the germline V gene, CDR1 is SEHNR and CDR2 is FQNEAQ (reference sequence). The length of the CDR3 is 16 residues. The CDR3 DNA sequence: TGTGCCAGCATGCCCCCTAGCGGGGGATACTACAATGAGCAGTTCTTC. Translation: CASMPPSGGYYNEQFF.

This clonotype appeared many times. This chain uses TRBV6-2 or TRBV6-3 with TRBJ2-3; D may be TRBD2 (5 bases). Germline assignment: CDR1 MNHEY and CDR2 SVGEGT. The CDR3 has 13 amino acids. V shed 5 bases and J shed 6 bases, with 12 bases lying between them. CDR3 loop: CASSPDSWDTQYF. The CDR3 bases are TGTGCCAGCAGTCCGGACTCTTGGGATACGCAGTATTTT.

At least ten counts were recorded for this clonotype. The chain recombines TRBV4-3 with TRBJ1-2; no firm D call. CDR3 length: 14 amino acids. V lost 1 base to trimming and J lost 5 bases, with 11 bases between them. Germline V gene lookup returns CDR1 LGHNA and CDR2 YSLEER. In DNA, the CDR3 is TGCGCCAGCAGCCAAGTTCTCGGAGGGTATGGCTACACCTTC. This sequence encodes CASSQVLGGYGYTF.

This clonotype was seen more than once but under ten times. The rearrangement links TRBV5-8 to TRBJ2-7; 7 bases are a match to TRBD1. The germline CDR1 and CDR2 sequences are SGHTS and YDEGEE. This CDR3 contains 14 residues. J gave up 7 bases and V 3 bases, and 10 bases lay outside the gene matches. The CDR3 DNA reads as TGTGCCAGCAGCTACGGACAGGTTAAAGAAGAGCAGTACTTC. Its protein product is CASSYGQVKEEQYF.